A selection of T cell receptor beta chains follows, all from one sample in a study of early T cells in non-severe SARS-CoV-2 infection. TCRdb re-called the 5' RACE reads with MiXCR, one entry per CDR3 protein. The table records roughly 70,000 distinct CDR3 sequences, less than 20% of them present only once. The input for sequencing was whole blood, taken at baseline. All receptors come from an adult who was a healthcare worker with PCR-confirmed SARS-CoV-2 infection or an uninfected control (not recorded which). Both conserved end residues are part of each CDR3. Each record gives: J gene, V gene, clone size, D gene, CDR3 DNA, CDR3 protein. D genes are given only for firm matches. The listing skips clone size in some rows; elsewhere it reads once, few, many or a size class.

>TRBJ2-7|TRBV15|few|-
TGTGCCACCAGCAGAGATCTACAGAACTACGAGCAGTACTTC
CATSRDLQNYEQYF
>TRBJ2-1|TRBV7-2|few|-
TGTGCCAGCAGCCTAGAGGTCCGCTACAATGAGCAGTTCTTC
CASSLEVRYNEQFF
>TRBJ2-5|TRBV7-9|few|-
TGTGCCAGCAGCTTAGGAAAGGGCTGGCAAGAGACCCAGTACTTC
CASSLGKGWQETQYF
>TRBJ2-7|TRBV10-1|-|-
TGCGCCAGCAGCCCATCGTGGGTTTCCTACGAGCAGTACTTC
CASSPSWVSYEQYF
>TRBJ2-3|TRBV20-1|-|TRBD2
TGCAGTCCGCGGACTAGCGGGAGGGCAGATACGCAGTATTTT
CSPRTSGRADTQYF
>TRBJ1-4|TRBV21-1|few|-
TGTGCCAGCAGCCGAAGGACGGATGAAAAACTGTTTTTT
CASSRRTDEKLFF
>TRBJ2-1|TRBV4-3|few|TRBD2
TGCGCCAGCAGCCAAGCCGGGACTAGGGACAATGAGCAGTTCTTC
CASSQAGTRDNEQFF
>TRBJ1-5|TRBV20-1|-|-
TGCAGTGCTAGAGGGACGAGGACCCAGCCCCAGCATTTT
CSARGTRTQPQHF
>TRBJ2-6|TRBV7-8|-|-
TGTGCCAGCAGCTCTGGGACACGCTCTGGGGCCAACGTCCTGACTTTC
CASSSGTRSGANVLTF
>TRBJ2-7|TRBV27|few|TRBD1
TGTGCCAGCAGACACTCGACAGGGAGATACGAGCAGTACTTC
CASRHSTGRYEQYF
>TRBJ1-2|TRBV6-5|-|TRBD1
TGTGCCAGCAGGCGGGGTGGACAGGGACTAGGCTACACCTTC
CASRRGGQGLGYTF
>TRBJ2-3|TRBV7-9|few|-
TGTGCCAGCAGCTTAGAGAAGGCTAAAGGGGCAGATACGCAGTATTTT
CASSLEKAKGADTQYF
>TRBJ2-3|TRBV4-2|few|-
TGTGCCAGCAGCCAGACATCCCAGGCTAGCACAGATACGCAGTATTTT
CASSQTSQASTDTQYF
>TRBJ2-2|TRBV6-5|-|TRBD1
TGTGCCAGCAGTTACTCCCAGGGGGCCGGGGAGCTGTTTTTT
CASSYSQGAGELFF
>TRBJ2-7|TRBV7-2|-|-
TGTGCCAGCAGCTTAGCTCCCCGCGCCCACGAGCAGTACTTC
CASSLAPRAHEQYF
>TRBJ1-1|TRBV6-6|-|-
TGTGCCAGCAGTTGGGAGAACACTGAAGCTTTCTTT
CASSWENTEAFF
>TRBJ2-1|TRBV20-1|few|-
TGCAGTGCTAGAGATCAAGTAATAATATCGAATGAGCAGTTCTTC
CSARDQVIISNEQFF
>TRBJ2-7|TRBV12-3/TRBV12-4|few|-
TGTGCCAGCAGTTTCGCAGGGGGGACCTACGAGCAGTACTTC
CASSFAGGTYEQYF
>TRBJ2-1|TRBV6-2/TRBV6-3|once|TRBD1
TGTGCCAGCAGTTACCCCCGGGGCACCGGGACAGGGACCTACAATGAGCAGTTCTTC
CASSYPRGTGTGTYNEQFF
>TRBJ2-7|TRBV28|few|-
TGTGCCAGCAGAGCTCCGCTAGAGGGTCAGCAGTACTTC
CASRAPLEGQQYF